Listed below are T cell receptor beta chains from one sample, sequenced in a study of blood T cell repertoires in COVID-19. Profiling relied on immunoSEQ multiplex PCR, and the TCRdb table lists in-frame clones only, not all of them. Among about 120,000 clones, 90% were seen once, and the ten largest hold 3% to 4%. The specimen was peripheral blood. The receptor set was obtained from a middle-aged man with active COVID-19. The conserved cysteine and the conserved F or W are not part of the CDR3 here. Not all rows give a size; the values are once, few, many and, for expanded clones, a class.

V gene: TRBV6-5
clone size: -
J gene: TRBJ2-1
CDR3 protein: ASRHTSGSYNEQF

V gene: TRBV5-1
clone size: -
J gene: TRBJ2-1
CDR3 protein: ASSPTFRGSYNEQF

V gene: TRBV24-1
clone size: -
J gene: TRBJ2-3
CDR3 protein: ATSTGTDTQY

V gene: TRBV6-2/TRBV6-3
clone size: -
J gene: TRBJ2-2
CDR3 protein: ASSSPHSGGSGELF

V gene: TRBV29-1
clone size: -
J gene: TRBJ2-5
CDR3 protein: SVPSGLAAWTRETQY

V gene: TRBV2
clone size: -
J gene: TRBJ1-5
CDR3 protein: ASREDRYSNQPQH

V gene: TRBV19
clone size: -
J gene: TRBJ2-1
CDR3 protein: ASSEELAGDSYNEQF

V gene: TRBV7-3
clone size: -
J gene: TRBJ1-1
CDR3 protein: ASKRQGVDTEAF

V gene: TRBV12-3/TRBV12-4
clone size: -
J gene: TRBJ2-3
CDR3 protein: ASTRGLAGVY

V gene: TRBV3-1/TRBV3-2
clone size: -
J gene: TRBJ1-2
CDR3 protein: ASSQDHRGIYGYT

V gene: TRBV6-5
clone size: -
J gene: TRBJ2-1
CDR3 protein: ASLPRTSTNNEQF

V gene: TRBV7-2
clone size: -
J gene: TRBJ1-6
CDR3 protein: ASSPQGPIYNSPLH

V gene: TRBV4-1
clone size: few
J gene: TRBJ2-1
CDR3 protein: ASSQSAGVITEQF

V gene: TRBV2
clone size: once
J gene: TRBJ1-5
CDR3 protein: ASRVDSYSNQPQH

V gene: TRBV5-1
clone size: -
J gene: TRBJ2-1
CDR3 protein: ASSLELAGGKEQF

V gene: TRBV11-3
clone size: -
J gene: TRBJ2-1
CDR3 protein: ASSLGSGVGIYNEQF

V gene: TRBV3-1/TRBV3-2
clone size: -
J gene: TRBJ2-1
CDR3 protein: ASSHGLGSGSYNEQF

V gene: TRBV7-2
clone size: -
J gene: TRBJ2-5
CDR3 protein: ASSSTGTGDREETQY

V gene: TRBV1
clone size: -
J gene: TRBJ1-1
CDR3 protein: TSLKTPQQDFEAF

V gene: TRBV7-9
clone size: once
J gene: TRBJ2-3
CDR3 protein: ASSFSRGGGAGTDTQY

V gene: TRBV9
clone size: -
J gene: TRBJ2-2
CDR3 protein: ASSVQGTGELF

V gene: TRBV19
clone size: -
J gene: TRBJ1-4
CDR3 protein: ASSIPGQGMSEKLF

V gene: TRBV5-1
clone size: -
J gene: TRBJ2-5
CDR3 protein: ASSLGRESETQY

V gene: TRBV3-1/TRBV3-2
clone size: -
J gene: TRBJ2-5
CDR3 protein: ASSLSQRQGRETQY

V gene: TRBV29-1
clone size: -
J gene: TRBJ2-1
CDR3 protein: SVHGGSYNEQF

V gene: TRBV19
clone size: -
J gene: TRBJ1-1
CDR3 protein: ASRVQEGMNTEAF

V gene: TRBV5-8
clone size: -
J gene: TRBJ1-1
CDR3 protein: ASSLAPDRQNTEAF

V gene: TRBV3-1/TRBV3-2
clone size: once
J gene: TRBJ2-5
CDR3 protein: ASSQGQRETQY

V gene: TRBV9
clone size: -
J gene: TRBJ2-1
CDR3 protein: ASSAGRPGDNEQF

V gene: TRBV5-1
clone size: -
J gene: TRBJ2-1
CDR3 protein: ASSPGTSGSYNEQF

V gene: TRBV5-1
clone size: -
J gene: TRBJ2-7
CDR3 protein: ASSLGTGVMEQY

V gene: TRBV18
clone size: -
J gene: TRBJ2-3
CDR3 protein: ASSTRGGLDTQY

V gene: TRBV3-1/TRBV3-2
clone size: -
J gene: TRBJ2-3
CDR3 protein: ASSLIVGASASTDTQY

V gene: TRBV18
clone size: -
J gene: TRBJ1-5
CDR3 protein: ASSPQTGGQPQH

V gene: TRBV7-9
clone size: once
J gene: TRBJ1-1
CDR3 protein: ASSHTGGGTEAF

V gene: TRBV27
clone size: -
J gene: TRBJ1-1
CDR3 protein: ASRINRGGNTEAF

V gene: TRBV20-1
clone size: -
J gene: TRBJ1-2
CDR3 protein: SWDRVDGYT

V gene: TRBV6-5
clone size: -
J gene: TRBJ1-2
CDR3 protein: ASTESGRGLGGYT

V gene: TRBV7-9
clone size: -
J gene: TRBJ2-5
CDR3 protein: ASSLAGAYQETQY

V gene: TRBV3-1/TRBV3-2
clone size: -
J gene: TRBJ2-7
CDR3 protein: ASSPRTSGGYEQY

V gene: TRBV19
clone size: -
J gene: TRBJ1-6
CDR3 protein: ASSLLSSYNSPLH

V gene: TRBV18
clone size: -
J gene: TRBJ2-4
CDR3 protein: ASSPSGVGNIQY

V gene: TRBV11-3
clone size: -
J gene: TRBJ1-5
CDR3 protein: ASSLDHPLARRSNQPQH

V gene: TRBV13
clone size: -
J gene: TRBJ2-2
CDR3 protein: ASSLARGTGELF

V gene: TRBV4-1
clone size: -
J gene: TRBJ2-1
CDR3 protein: ASSPHGVTGGSEQF

V gene: TRBV29-1
clone size: -
J gene: TRBJ2-1
CDR3 protein: SVRSYNEQF